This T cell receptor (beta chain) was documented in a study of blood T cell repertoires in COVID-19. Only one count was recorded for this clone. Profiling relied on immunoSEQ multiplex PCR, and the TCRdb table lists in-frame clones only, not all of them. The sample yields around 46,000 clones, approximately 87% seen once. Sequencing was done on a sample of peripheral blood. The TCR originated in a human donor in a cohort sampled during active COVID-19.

The CDR3 nucleotides read TGTGCCAGCAGGACGGGATATACGCAGTATTTT. It translates to CASRTGYTQYF. This sequence joins TRBV19 and TRBJ2-3; perhaps TRBD2 as D (5 bases). Germline V gene data show CDR1 as LNHDA and CDR2 as SQIVND (reference sequence). There are 11 residues in the CDR3. V lost 9 bases and J 7 bases, leaving 11 bases between the germline ends.